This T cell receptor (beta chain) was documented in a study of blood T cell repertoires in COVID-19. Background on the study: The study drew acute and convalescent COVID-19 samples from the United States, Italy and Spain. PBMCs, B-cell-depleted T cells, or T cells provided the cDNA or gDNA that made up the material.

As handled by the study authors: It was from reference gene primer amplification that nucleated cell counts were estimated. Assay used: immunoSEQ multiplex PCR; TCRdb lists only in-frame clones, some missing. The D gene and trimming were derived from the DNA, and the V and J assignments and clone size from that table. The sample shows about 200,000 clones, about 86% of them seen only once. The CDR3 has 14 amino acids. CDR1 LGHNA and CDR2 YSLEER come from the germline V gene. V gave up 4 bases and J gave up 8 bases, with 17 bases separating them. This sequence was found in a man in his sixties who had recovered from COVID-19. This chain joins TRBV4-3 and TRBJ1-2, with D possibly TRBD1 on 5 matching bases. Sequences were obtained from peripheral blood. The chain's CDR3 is CASSPNAEGRGYTF. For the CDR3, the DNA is TGCGCCAGCAGCCCCAACGCGGAGGGACGGGGCTACACCTTC.